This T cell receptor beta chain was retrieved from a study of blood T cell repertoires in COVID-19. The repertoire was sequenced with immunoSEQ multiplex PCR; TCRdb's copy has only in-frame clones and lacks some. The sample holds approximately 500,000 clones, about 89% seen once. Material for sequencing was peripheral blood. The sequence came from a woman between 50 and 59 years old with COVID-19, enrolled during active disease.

This CDR3 is CASSVGVAGRGGTDTQYF. The CDR3 bases are TGTGCCAGCAGCGTAGGTGTAGCGGGGCGCGGGGGCACAGATACGCAGTATTTT. V usage is TRBV9 and J usage is TRBJ2-3; 8 bases map to TRBD2. Germline V gives CDR1 SGDLS, CDR2 YYNGEE. V was clipped by 0 bases and J by 1 base; unmatched bases: 10. The CDR3 sequence is 18 residues long.